This record looks at one T cell receptor beta chain sequence and its context. The sample holds a few counts of this clone. This clone's antigen is unknown. No much larger clone is present one base from it, and per-base qualities are unavailable. The entry originates in a study of blood T cell repertoires in COVID-19 (TCRdb year 2020). Looking at the study overall: Samples from collaborators originated in the United States, Italy and Spain and spanned both the acute and convalescent phases of COVID-19. The material from the prospective study consisted of cDNA or gDNA derived from T cells, B-cell-depleted T cells, or PBMCs. The dataset comprised deeply sampled blood TCRbeta repertoires from subjects exposed to, actively infected with, or recovered from COVID-19. A freely available public database, intended as a resource for researchers studying the immune response to SARS-CoV-2, is where the repertoires were released. Samples came from the ongoing ImmuneRACE study (first 160 participants) plus 1,254 subjects from 6 global collaborators. The sample metadata nearly always contained a de-identified subject ID, COVID-19 status, age in years and sex. Where available, HLA class I and class II types were obtained from metadata supplied by the sample provider rather than from assay-based typing. General study outcomes and caveats: The amount of clinical and demographic metadata varied by source and participant and was provided uncurated.

The immunoSEQ Assay, a bias-controlled multiplex PCR, was used to amplify TCRbeta CDR3 regions from genomic DNA. The authors processed their data as follows. The number of nucleated cells in each sample was estimated from the amplification of reference gene primers within the assay. To quantify the absolute abundance of each unique TCRbeta CDR3 rearrangement, sequence reads were collapsed and filtered. For each sample, productive Simpson clonality was calculated by taking the square root of Simpson's diversity index across productive rearrangements. TCRdb obtained this table from immuneACCESS and retained in-frame rearrangements with V and J assigned. These tables miss some clones; where compared with another copy, unresolved V genes account for less than half of the shortfall, and the remainder is unexplained. V, J and clone size are those of that table, while D and trimming were read from the DNA. Counted in this sample were 150,000 to 200,000 clones; 82% of them appeared once. The ten largest clonotypes hold less than 9.5% of the sample.

The CDR3 holds 13 amino acids from the cysteine to the phenylalanine. This entry keeps only the CDR3 DNA: 39 bases, framed from base 1. The V end loses 8 bases and the J end loses 1 base, and a stretch of 9 bases separates them. From the germline V gene, CDR1 is MNHEY and CDR2 is SVGAGI. In Seattle, one collaborating source enrolled patients while the infection was active and tracked those patients longitudinally over the course of disease. Each collaborating institution followed its own protocols to collect whole blood in K2EDTA tubes. Collaborator samples were shipped for TCRbeta analysis as frozen whole blood, isolated PBMCs, or DNA extracted from either sample type.

The chain is assembled from TRBV6-5 and TRBJ1-5, with the identity of the D gene unclear. The sample taken for sequencing was peripheral blood. The source is an older woman with COVID-19, enrolled during active disease. This receptor carries the CDR3 CASDEGSNQPQHF. The nucleotide sequence reads TGTGCCAGCGATGAGGGAAGCAATCAGCCCCAGCATTTT.